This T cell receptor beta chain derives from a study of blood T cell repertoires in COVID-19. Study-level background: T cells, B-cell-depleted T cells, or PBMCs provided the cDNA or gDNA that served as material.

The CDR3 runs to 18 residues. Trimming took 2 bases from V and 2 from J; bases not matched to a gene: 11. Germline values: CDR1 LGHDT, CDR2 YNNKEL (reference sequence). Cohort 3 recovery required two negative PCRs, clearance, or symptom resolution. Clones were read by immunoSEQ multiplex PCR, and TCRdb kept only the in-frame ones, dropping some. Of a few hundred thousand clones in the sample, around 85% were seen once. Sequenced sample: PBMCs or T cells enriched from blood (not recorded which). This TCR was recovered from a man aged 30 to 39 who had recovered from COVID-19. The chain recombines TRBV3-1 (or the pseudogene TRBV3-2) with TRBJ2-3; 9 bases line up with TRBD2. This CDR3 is CASSQPLGGGDDTDTQYF. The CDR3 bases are TGTGCCAGCAGCCAACCCTTGGGCGGGGGGGACGACACAGATACGCAGTATTTT.